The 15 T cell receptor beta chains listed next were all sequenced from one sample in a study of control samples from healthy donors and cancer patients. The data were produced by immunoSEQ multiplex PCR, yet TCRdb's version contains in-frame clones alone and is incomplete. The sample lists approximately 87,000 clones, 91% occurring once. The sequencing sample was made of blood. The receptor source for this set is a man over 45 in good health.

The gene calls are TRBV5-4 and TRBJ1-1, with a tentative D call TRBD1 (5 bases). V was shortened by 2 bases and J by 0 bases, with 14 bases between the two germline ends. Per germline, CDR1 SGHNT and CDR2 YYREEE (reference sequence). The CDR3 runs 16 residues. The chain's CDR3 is CASSFPRAGMNTEAFF. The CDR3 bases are TGTGCCAGCAGCTTCCCAAGGGCAGGGATGAACACTGAAGCTTTCTTT.

The CDR3 region has the DNA TGTGCCAGCAGCTTAGTCGGGACAGGGCTCCTGAAGGAAACTGAAGCTTTCTTT. Protein: CASSLVGTGLLKETEAFF. J is TRBJ1-1 and V is TRBV7-2, with 9 bases lining up with TRBD1. The CDR3 totals 18 residues. V dropped 1 base and J dropped 5; count of bases not matched to a gene: 14. The germline V gene has CDR1 SGHTA and CDR2 FQGNSA.

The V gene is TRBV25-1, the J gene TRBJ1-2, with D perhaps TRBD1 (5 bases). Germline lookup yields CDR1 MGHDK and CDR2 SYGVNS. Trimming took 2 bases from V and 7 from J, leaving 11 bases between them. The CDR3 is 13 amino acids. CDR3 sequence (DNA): TGTGCCAGCAGTGAACTGATGGGGGTTGGCTACACCTTC. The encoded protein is CASSELMGVGYTF.

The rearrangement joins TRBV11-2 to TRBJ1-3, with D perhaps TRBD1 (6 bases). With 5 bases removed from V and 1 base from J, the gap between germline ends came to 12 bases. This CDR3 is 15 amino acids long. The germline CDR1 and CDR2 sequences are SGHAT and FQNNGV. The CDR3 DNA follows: TGTGCCAGCAGCCGTGGACAGTTGTCTGGAAACACCATATATTTT. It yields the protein CASSRGQLSGNTIYF.

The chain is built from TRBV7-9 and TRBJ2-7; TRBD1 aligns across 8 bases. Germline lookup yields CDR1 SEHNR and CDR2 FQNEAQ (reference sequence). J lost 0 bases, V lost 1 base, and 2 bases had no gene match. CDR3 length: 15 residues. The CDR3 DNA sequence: TGTGCCAGCAGCTTAGGGGGACAGGCCTCCTACGAGCAGTACTTC. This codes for CASSLGGQASYEQYF.

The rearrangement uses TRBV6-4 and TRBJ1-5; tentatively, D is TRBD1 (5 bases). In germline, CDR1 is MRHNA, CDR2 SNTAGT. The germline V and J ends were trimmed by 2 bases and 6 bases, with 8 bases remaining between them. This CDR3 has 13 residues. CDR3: CASSDMGGQPQHF. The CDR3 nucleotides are TGTGCCAGCAGTGACATGGGGGGTCAGCCCCAGCATTTT.

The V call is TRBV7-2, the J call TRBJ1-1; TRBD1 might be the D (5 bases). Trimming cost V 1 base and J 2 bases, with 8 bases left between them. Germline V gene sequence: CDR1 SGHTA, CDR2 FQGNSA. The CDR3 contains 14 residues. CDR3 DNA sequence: TGTGCCAGCAGCTTAGGGGGGTACAACACTGAAGCTTTCTTT. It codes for CASSLGGYNTEAFF. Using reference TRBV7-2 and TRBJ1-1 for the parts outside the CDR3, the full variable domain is GAGVSQSPSNKVTEKGKDVELRCDPISGHTALYWYRQSLGQGLEFLIYFQGNSAPDKSGLPSDRFSAERTGGSVSTLTIQRTQQEDSAVYLCASSLGGYNTEAFFGQGTRLTVV.

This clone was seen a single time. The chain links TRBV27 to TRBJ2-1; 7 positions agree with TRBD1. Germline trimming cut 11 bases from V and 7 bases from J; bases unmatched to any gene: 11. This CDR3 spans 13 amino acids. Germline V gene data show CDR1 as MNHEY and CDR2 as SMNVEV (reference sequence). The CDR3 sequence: CASFTGVGNEQFF. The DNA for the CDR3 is TGTGCCTCTTTCACAGGGGTAGGGAATGAGCAGTTCTTC.

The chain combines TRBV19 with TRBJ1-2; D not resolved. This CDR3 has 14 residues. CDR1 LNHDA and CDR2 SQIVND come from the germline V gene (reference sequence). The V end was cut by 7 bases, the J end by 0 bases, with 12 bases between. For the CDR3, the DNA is TGTGCCAGTAAGGATGGGTCTGCTAACTATGGCTACACCTTC. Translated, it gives CASKDGSANYGYTF. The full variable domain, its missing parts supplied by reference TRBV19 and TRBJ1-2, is DGGITQSPKYLFRKEGQNVTLSCEQNLNHDAMYWYRQDPGQGLRLIYYSQIVNDFQKGDIAEGYSVSREKKESFPLTVTSAQKNPTAFYLCASKDGSANYGYTFGSGTRLTVV.

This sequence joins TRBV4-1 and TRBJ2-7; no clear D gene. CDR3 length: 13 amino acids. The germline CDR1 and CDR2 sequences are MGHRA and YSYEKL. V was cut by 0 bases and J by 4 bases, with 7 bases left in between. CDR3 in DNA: TGCGCCAGCAGCCAAGATGTCGGGTACGAGCAGTACTTC. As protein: CASSQDVGYEQYF.

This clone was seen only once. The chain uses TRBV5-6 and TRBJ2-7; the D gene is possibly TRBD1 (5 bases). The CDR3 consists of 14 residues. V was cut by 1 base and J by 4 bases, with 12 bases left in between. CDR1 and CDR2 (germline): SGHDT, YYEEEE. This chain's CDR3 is CASSLQGISYEQYF. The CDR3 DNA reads TGTGCCAGCAGCTTGCAGGGAATCTCTTACGAGCAGTACTTC.

This CDR3 reads CASSRGATQYF. In DNA, the CDR3 is TGTGCCAGCAGCCGAGGGGCGACCCAGTACTTC. This chain uses TRBV7-2 with TRBJ2-5; D possibly uses TRBD1 or TRBD2 (5 bases each). CDR1 is SGHTA, CDR2 FQGNSA, per germline. Deletions cut 5 bases from V and 7 bases from J, with 8 bases between. The CDR3 is 11 residues long.

The CDR3 spells CASSKTSGGTGPHEQFF. CDR3 DNA sequence: TGTGCCAGCAGTAAGACTAGCGGAGGAACCGGGCCACATGAGCAGTTCTTC. The chain carries TRBV2 and TRBJ2-1, with TRBD2 identical over 9 bases. The CDR3 extends over 17 amino acids. Germline-derived CDR1 and CDR2 are SNHLY and FYNNEI. V dropped 5 bases and J dropped 8; count of bases not matched to a gene: 16.

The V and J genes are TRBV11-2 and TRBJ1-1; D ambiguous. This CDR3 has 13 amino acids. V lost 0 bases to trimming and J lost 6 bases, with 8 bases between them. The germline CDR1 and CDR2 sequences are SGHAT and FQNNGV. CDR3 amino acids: CASSLEVSPEAFF. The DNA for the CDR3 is TGTGCCAGCAGCTTAGAGGTTAGCCCTGAAGCTTTCTTT.

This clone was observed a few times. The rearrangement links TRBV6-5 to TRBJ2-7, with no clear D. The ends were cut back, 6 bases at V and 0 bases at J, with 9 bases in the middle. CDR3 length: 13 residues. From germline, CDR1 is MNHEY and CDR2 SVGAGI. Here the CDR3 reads CASRTQSSYEQYF. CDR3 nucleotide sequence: TGTGCCAGCAGAACACAGAGCTCCTACGAGCAGTACTTC.